Listed below are T cell receptor beta chains from one sample, sequenced in a study of regulatory T cells in long-lasting Graves disease. TCRdb reanalysed the multiplex PCR reads using MiXCR and keeps one entry per CDR3 protein. The repertoire holds 250,000 to 300,000 distinct CDR3 sequences, with more than 20% as singletons. The source was peripheral blood mononuclear cells (PBMCs), collected when the disease was refractory, from a patient treated with antithyroid drugs. Receptor source: a female donor with Graves disease. Both conserved end residues are part of each CDR3.

v_gene	j_gene	CDR3aa
TRBV7-8	TRBJ2-5	CASSAGRGLQETQYF
TRBV12-3/TRBV12-4	TRBJ2-7	CASSQGVVEQYF
TRBV28	TRBJ2-7	CASSLTGDGYEQYF
TRBV6-1	TRBJ2-5	CASSPQGEMGETQYF
TRBV11-1	TRBJ1-4	CASRSTGTEKLFF
TRBV29-1	TRBJ1-5	CSVATGNNQPQHF
TRBV28	TRBJ2-3	CASSPGLAGVGDTQYF
TRBV11-2	TRBJ1-6	CASSLDRGNNSPLHF
TRBV5-6	TRBJ2-7	CASSLAGREYF
TRBV11-2	TRBJ1-3	CASTLGGKPGNTIYF
TRBV19	TRBJ1-1	CASRSGPEAFF
TRBV11-2	TRBJ2-7	CASSLDLGLNYEQYF
TRBV29-1	TRBJ1-1	CSVELSGAFF
TRBV6-9	TRBJ2-5	CASSFGPGGTVQETQYF
TRBV7-3	TRBJ2-7	CASSLIGGGEQYF
TRBV29-1	TRBJ1-4	CSASGTGTEKLFF
TRBV12-3/TRBV12-4	TRBJ2-7	CASSFGGPPTYEQYF
TRBV20-1	TRBJ2-2	CSASVGGVTGELFF
TRBV14	TRBJ2-7	CASSRTADNIYEQYF
TRBV6-5	TRBJ2-4	CASSYLGLAGEENIQYF
TRBV27	TRBJ1-5	CASSPRDRSYNQPQHF
TRBV18	TRBJ2-1	CASSWEGGSSYNEQFF
TRBV19	TRBJ1-1	CASSMHDLTEAFF
TRBV27	TRBJ1-5	CASSLPDSRNQPQHF
TRBV28	TRBJ1-1	CASSLRSGAEAFF
TRBV11-2	TRBJ2-3	CASSLHGGTPDTQYF
TRBV29-1	TRBJ2-7	CSVVGGYEQYF
TRBV20-1	TRBJ2-7	CSAGSGTGGDWYEQYF
TRBV6-5	TRBJ1-1	CASSYSGHPNTEAFF
TRBV9	TRBJ1-3	CASSVGEGTGNTIYF
TRBV19	TRBJ1-5	CATKQGSGQPQHF
TRBV28	TRBJ1-4	CASSVRVNEKLFF
TRBV20-1	TRBJ2-7	CSARFGEQYF